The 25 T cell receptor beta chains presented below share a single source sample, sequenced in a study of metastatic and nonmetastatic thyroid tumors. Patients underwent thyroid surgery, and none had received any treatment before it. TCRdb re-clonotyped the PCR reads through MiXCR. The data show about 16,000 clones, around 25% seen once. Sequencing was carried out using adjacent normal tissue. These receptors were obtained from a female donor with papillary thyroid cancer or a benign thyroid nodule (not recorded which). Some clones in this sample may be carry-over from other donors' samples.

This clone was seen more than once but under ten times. In nucleotides, the CDR3 is TGTGCCAGCAGCCGCGACAGGTTTCAAGAGACCCAGTACTTC. Amino acids: CASSRDRFQETQYF. The rearrangement joins TRBV7-2 to TRBJ2-5; TRBD1 might be the D (6 bases). The CDR3 runs to 14 residues. Germline V lookup: CDR1 SGHTA, CDR2 FQGNSA. Trimming stripped 5 bases from V and 2 bases from J, with 12 bases between.

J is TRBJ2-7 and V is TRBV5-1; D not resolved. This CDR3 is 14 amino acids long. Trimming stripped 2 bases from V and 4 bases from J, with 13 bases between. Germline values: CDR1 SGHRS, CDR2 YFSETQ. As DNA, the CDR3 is TGCGCCAGCAGCTTCCTAGGGTCCCTTTACGAGCAGTACTTC. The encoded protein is CASSFLGSLYEQYF.

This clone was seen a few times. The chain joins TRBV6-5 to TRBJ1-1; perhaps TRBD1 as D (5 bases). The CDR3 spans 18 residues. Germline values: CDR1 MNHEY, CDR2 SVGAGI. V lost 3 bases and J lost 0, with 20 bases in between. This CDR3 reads CASSYAQGYRDLNTEAFF. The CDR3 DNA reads TGTGCCAGCAGTTATGCCCAAGGGTATAGGGACCTGAACACTGAAGCTTTCTTT.

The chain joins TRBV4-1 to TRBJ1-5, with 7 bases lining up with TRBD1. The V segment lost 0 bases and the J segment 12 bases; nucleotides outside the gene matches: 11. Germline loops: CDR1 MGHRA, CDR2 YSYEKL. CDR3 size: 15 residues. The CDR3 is CASSQDWATGSLQHF. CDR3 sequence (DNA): TGCGCCAGCAGCCAAGATTGGGCGACAGGGAGTCTCCAGCATTTT.

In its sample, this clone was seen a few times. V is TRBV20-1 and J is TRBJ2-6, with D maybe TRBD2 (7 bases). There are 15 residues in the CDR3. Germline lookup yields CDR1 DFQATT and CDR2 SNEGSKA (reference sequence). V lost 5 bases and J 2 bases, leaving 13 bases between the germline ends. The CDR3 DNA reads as TGCAGTGCTCGAGGGGGGGAAACTGGGGCCAACGTCCTGACTTTC. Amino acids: CSARGGETGANVLTF.

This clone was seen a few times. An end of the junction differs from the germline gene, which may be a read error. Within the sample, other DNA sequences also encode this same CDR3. The CDR3 DNA follows: TGTGCCAGTAGTGGTAAGGACACAGATACGCAGTATTTT. Its protein product is CASSGKDTDTQYF. This chain links TRBV6-4 with TRBJ2-3; D not certain. This CDR3 comprises 13 residues. The V gene's germline CDR1 is MRHNA and CDR2 SNTAGT.

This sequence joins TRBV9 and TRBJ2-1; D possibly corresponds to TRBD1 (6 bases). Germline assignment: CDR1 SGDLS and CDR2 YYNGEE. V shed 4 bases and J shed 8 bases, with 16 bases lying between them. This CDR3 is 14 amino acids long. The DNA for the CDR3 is TGTGCCAGCAGCCAAAACCAGGGGTTGGATGAGCAGTTCTTC. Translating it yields CASSQNQGLDEQFF.

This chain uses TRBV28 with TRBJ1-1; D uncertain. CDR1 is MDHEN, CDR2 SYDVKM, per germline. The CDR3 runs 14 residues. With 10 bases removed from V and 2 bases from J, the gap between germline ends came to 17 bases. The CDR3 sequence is CATGPGRLNTEAFF. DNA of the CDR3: TGTGCCACCGGCCCGGGGAGACTCAACACTGAAGCTTTCTTT.

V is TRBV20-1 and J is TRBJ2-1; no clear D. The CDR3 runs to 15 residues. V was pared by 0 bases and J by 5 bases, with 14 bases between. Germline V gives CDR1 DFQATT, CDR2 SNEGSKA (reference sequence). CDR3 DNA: TGCAGTGCTAGAGATCTTGTTAGAACGAACAATGAGCAGTTCTTC. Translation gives CSARDLVRTNNEQFF.

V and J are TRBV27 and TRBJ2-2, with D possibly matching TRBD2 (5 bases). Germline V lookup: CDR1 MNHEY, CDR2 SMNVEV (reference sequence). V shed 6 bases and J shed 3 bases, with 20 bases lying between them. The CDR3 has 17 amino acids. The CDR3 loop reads CASRPLGEPGDTGELFF. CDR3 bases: TGTGCCAGCAGACCCCTCGGGGAACCTGGGGACACCGGGGAGCTGTTTTTT.

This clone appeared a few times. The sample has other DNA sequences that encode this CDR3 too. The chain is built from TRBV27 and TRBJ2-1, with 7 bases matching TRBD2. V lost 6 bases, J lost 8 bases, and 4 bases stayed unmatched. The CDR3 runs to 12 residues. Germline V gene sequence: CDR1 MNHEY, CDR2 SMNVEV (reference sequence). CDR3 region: CASRMGGDEQFF. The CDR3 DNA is TGTGCCAGCAGGATGGGAGGGGATGAGCAGTTCTTC.

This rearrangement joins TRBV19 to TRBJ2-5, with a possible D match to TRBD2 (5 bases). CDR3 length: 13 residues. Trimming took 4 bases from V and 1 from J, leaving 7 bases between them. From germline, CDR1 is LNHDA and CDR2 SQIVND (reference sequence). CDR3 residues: CASSTGIQETQYF. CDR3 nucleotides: TGTGCCAGTAGTACGGGGATCCAAGAGACCCAGTACTTC.

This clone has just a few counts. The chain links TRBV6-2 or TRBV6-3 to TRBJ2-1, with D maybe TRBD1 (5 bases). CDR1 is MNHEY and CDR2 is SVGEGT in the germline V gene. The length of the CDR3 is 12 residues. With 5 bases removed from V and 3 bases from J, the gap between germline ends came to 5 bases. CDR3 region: CASSDSYNEQFF. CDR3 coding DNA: TGTGCCAGCAGTGACAGCTACAATGAGCAGTTCTTC.

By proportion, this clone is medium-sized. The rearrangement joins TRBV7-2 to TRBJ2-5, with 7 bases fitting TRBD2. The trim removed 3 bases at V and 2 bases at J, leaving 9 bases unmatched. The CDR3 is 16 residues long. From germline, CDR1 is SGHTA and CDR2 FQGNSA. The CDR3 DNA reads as TGTGCCAGCAGCTTGCGGCGGGAAGCGGGACAAGAGACCCAGTACTTC. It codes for CASSLRREAGQETQYF.

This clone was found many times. For the CDR3, the DNA is TGTGCCAGCAGTCGGAATTCACCCCTCCACTTT. It codes for CASSRNSPLHF. The chain uses TRBV6-1 and TRBJ1-6; D ambiguous. Germline CDR1 MNHNS, CDR2 SASEGT. The CDR3 is made up of 11 amino acids. The V end lost 5 bases, the J end lost 7 bases, and 3 bases lay between the germline ends.

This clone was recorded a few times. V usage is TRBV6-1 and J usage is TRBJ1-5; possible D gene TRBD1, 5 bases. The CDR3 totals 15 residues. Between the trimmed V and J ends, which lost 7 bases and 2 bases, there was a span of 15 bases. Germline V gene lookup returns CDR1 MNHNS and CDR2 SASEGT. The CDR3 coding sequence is TGTGCCAGCAAATTTGGGGGGTTAGGCAATCAGCCCCAGCATTTT. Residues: CASKFGGLGNQPQHF.

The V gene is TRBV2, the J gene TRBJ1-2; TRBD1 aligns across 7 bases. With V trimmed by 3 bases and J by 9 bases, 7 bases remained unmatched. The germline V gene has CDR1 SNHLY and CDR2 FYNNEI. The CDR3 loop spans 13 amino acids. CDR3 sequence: CASSETRGNCYTF. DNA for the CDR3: TGTGCCAGCAGTGAGACCAGGGGGAACTGCTACACCTTC.

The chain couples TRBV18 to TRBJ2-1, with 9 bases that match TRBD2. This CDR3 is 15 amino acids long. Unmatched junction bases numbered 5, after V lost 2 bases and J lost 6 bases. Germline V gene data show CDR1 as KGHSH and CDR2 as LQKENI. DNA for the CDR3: TGTGCCAGCTCACCATTAGCGGGAGCTCTCAATGAGCAGTTCTTC. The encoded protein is CASSPLAGALNEQFF.

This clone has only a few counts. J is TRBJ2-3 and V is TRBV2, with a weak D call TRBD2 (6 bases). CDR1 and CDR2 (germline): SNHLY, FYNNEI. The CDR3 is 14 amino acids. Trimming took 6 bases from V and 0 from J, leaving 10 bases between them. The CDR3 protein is CASRLAPSTDTQYF. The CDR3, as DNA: TGTGCCAGCAGGCTAGCGCCTAGCACAGATACGCAGTATTTT.

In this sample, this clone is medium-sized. CDR3 region: CSAETYREQFF. Written as DNA, the CDR3 is TGCAGTGCTGAAACTTACCGGGAGCAGTTCTTC. V gene TRBV20-1 combines with J gene TRBJ2-1, with D unclear. In germline, CDR1 is DFQATT, CDR2 SNEGSKA (reference sequence). This CDR3 has 11 residues. Trimming shortened V by 5 bases and J by 10 bases, and 12 bases separated the two germline ends.

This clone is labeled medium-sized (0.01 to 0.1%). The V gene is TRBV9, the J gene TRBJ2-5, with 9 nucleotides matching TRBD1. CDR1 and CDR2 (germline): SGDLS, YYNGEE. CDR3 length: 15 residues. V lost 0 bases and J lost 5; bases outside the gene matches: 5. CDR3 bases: TGTGCCAGCAGCGTAGAACAGGGGGCGGTGGAGACCCAGTACTTC. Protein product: CASSVEQGAVETQYF. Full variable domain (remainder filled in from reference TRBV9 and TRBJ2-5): DSGVTQTPKHLITATGQRVTLRCSPRSGDLSVYWYQQSLDQGLQFLIQYYNGEERAKGNILERFSAQQFPDLHSELNLSSLELGDSALYFCASSVEQGAVETQYFGPGTRLLVL.

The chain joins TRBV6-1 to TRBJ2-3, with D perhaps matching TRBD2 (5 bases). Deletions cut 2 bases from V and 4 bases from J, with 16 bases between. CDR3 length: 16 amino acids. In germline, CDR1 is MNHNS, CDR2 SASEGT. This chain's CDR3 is CASSENSWGAADTQYF. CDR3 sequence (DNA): TGTGCCAGCAGTGAAAACAGTTGGGGAGCTGCAGATACGCAGTATTTT.

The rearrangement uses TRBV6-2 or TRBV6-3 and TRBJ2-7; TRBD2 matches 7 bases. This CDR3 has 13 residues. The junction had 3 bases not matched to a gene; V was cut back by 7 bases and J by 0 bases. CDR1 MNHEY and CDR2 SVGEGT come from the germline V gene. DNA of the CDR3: TGTGCCAGCACTCGGGGGGACTCCTACGAGCAGTACTTC. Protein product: CASTRGDSYEQYF.

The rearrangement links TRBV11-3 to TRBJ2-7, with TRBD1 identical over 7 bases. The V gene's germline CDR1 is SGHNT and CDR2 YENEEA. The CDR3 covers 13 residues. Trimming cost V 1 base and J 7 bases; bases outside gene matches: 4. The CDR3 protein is CASSLGGTVEQYF. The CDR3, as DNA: TGTGCCAGCAGCTTAGGAGGGACAGTAGAGCAGTACTTC.

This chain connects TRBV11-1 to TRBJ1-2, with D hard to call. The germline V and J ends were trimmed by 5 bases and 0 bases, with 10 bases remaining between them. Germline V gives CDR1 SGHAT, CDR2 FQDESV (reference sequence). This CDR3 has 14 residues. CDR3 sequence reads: CASSLVGANYGYTF. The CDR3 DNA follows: TGTGCCAGCAGCCTAGTTGGCGCTAACTATGGCTACACCTTC.